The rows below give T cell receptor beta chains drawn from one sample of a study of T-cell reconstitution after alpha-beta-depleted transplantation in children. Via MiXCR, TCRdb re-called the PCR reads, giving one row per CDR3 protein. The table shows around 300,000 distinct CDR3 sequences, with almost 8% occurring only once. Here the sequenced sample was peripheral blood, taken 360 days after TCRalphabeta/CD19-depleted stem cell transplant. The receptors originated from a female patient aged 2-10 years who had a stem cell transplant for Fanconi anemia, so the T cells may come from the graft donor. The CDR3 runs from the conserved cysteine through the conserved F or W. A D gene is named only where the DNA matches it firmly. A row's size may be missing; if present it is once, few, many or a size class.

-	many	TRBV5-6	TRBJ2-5	CASSFFRQSQETQYF	TGTGCCAGCAGCTTTTTTCGTCAAAGTCAAGAGACCCAGTACTTC
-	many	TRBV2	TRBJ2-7	CASMSLSRWDEQYF	TGTGCCAGCATGTCTTTGTCCCGGTGGGACGAGCAGTACTTC
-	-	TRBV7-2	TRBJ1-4	CASSPTGISNEKLFF	TGTGCCAGCAGTCCGACAGGAATCTCTAATGAAAAACTGTTTTTT
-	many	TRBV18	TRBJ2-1	CASSPLAGNYNEQFF	TGTGCCAGCTCACCTTTGGCGGGGAACTACAATGAGCAGTTCTTC
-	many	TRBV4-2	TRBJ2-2	CASSSAFGGSNTGELFF	TGTGCCAGCAGCTCAGCGTTTGGGGGCTCGAACACCGGGGAGCTGTTTTTT
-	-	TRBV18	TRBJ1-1	CASSPLQVTEAFF	TGTGCCAGCTCACCATTGCAGGTCACTGAAGCTTTCTTT
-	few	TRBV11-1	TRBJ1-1	CASGPTAGLTEAFF	TGTGCCAGCGGACCGACAGCGGGGCTGACTGAAGCTTTCTTT
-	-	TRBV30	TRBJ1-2	CAWSPDIEDLGYTF	TGTGCCTGGAGCCCGGACATAGAAGACTTGGGCTACACCTTC
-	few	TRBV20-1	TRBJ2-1	CSARDPREGLYNEQFF	TGCAGTGCTAGAGATCCCAGAGAGGGGCTTTACAATGAGCAGTTCTTC
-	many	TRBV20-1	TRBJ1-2	CSVSEGGGPGYTF	TGCAGTGTTAGCGAAGGAGGGGGTCCGGGCTACACCTTC
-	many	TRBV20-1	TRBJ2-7	CSASSGSYEQYF	TGCAGTGCTAGCAGCGGGTCCTACGAGCAGTACTTC
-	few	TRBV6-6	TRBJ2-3	CASSYSLVDTQYF	TGTGCCAGCAGTTACAGTTTAGTCGATACGCAGTATTTT
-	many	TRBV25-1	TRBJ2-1	CASSDVLSSYNEQFF	TGTGCCAGCAGTGACGTCCTTAGCTCCTACAATGAGCAGTTCTTC
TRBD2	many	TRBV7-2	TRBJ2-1	CASSSWEGSYNEQFF	TGTGCCAGCAGCTCCTGGGAGGGCTCCTACAATGAGCAGTTCTTC
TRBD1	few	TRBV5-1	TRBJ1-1	CASSLTGAPEAFF	TGCGCCAGCAGCTTGACAGGGGCCCCTGAAGCTTTCTTT
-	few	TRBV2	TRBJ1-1	CASTNLEGNTEAFF	TGTGCCAGCACTAACTTGGAGGGGAACACTGAAGCTTTCTTT
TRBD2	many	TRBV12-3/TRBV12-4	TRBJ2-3	CASSLALRRGGPIGVADTQYF	TGTGCCAGCAGTTTAGCGCTTAGGCGGGGGGGCCCGATAGGAGTGGCAGATACGCAGTATTTT
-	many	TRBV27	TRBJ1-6	CASSLDSPSPLHF	TGTGCCAGCAGTTTGGACAGCCCTTCACCCCTCCACTTT